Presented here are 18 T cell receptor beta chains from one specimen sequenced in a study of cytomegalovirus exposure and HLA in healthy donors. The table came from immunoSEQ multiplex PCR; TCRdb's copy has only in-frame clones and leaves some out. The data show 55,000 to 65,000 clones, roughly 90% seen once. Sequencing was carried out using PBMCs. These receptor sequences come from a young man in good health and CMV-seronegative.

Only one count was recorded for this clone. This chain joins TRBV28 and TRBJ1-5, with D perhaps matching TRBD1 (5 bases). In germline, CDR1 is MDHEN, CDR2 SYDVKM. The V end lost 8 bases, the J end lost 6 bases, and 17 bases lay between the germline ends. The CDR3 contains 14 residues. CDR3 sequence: CASSTHGGGQPQHF. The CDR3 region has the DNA TGTGCCAGCTCCACTCACGGGGGAGGTCAGCCCCAGCATTTT.

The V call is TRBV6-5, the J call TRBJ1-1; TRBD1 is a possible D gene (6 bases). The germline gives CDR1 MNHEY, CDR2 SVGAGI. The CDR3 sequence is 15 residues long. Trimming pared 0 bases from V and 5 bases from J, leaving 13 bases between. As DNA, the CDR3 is TGTGCCAGCAGTTACTCGAGGGCGGGGGCTACTGAAGCTTTCTTT. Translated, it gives CASSYSRAGATEAFF.

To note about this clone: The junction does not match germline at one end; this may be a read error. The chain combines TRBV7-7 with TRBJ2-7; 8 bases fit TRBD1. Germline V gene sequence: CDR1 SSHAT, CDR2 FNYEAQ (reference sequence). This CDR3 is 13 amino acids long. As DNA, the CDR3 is TGTGCTAGCAGCTTAGCGACAGGGGTCGAGCAGTACTTC. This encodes CASSLATGVEQYF.

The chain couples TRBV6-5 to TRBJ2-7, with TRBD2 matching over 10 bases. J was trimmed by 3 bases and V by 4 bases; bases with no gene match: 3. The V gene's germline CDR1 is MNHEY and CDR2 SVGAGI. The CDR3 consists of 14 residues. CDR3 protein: CASSSGTSVYEQYF. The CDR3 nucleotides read TGTGCCAGCAGTTCCGGGACTAGCGTCTACGAGCAGTACTTC.

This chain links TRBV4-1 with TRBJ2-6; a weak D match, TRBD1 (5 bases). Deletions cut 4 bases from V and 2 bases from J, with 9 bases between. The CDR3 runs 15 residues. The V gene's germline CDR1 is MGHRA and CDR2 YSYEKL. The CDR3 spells CASSRQGTGANVLTF. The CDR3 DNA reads TGCGCCAGCAGCCGCCAGGGCACTGGGGCCAACGTCCTGACTTTC.

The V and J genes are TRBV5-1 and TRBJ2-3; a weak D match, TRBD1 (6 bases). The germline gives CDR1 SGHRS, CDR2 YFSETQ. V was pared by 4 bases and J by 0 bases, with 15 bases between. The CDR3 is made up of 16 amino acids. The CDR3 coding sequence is TGCGCCAGCAGCCTGGGACACGAAACTAGCACAGATACGCAGTATTTT. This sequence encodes CASSLGHETSTDTQYF.

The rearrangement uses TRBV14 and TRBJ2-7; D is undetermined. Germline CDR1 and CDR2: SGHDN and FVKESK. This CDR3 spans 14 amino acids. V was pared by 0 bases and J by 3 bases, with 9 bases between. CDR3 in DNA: TGTGCCAGCAGCCAAGATAGACTGCGCTACGAGCAGTACTTC. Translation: CASSQDRLRYEQYF.

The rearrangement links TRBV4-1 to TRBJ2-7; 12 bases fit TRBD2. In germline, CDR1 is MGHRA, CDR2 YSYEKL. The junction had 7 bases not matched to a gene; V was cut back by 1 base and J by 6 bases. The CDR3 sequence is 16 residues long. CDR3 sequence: CASSQAGTSGSLEQYF. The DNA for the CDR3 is TGCGCCAGCAGCCAAGCCGGGACTAGCGGGTCGCTCGAGCAGTACTTC.

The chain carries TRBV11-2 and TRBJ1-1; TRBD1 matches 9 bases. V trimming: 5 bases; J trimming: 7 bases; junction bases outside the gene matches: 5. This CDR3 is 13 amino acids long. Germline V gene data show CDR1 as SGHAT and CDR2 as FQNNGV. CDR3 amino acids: CASSPQTGGEAFF. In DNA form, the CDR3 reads TGTGCCAGCAGCCCCCAGACAGGGGGTGAAGCTTTCTTT.

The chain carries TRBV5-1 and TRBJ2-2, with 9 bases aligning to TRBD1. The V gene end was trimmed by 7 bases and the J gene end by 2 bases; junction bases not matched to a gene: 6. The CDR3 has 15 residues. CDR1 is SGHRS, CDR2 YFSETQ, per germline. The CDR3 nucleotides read TGCGCCAGCCACCGGGACAGGGCCAACACCGGGGAGCTGTTTTTT. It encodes CASHRDRANTGELFF.

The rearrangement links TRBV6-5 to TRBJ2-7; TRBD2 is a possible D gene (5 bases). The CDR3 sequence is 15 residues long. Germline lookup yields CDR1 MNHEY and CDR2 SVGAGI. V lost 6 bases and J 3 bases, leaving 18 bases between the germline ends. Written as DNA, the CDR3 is TGTGCCAGCAGGGGCGGGCGGCACAAGATCTACGAGCAGTACTTC. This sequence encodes CASRGGRHKIYEQYF.

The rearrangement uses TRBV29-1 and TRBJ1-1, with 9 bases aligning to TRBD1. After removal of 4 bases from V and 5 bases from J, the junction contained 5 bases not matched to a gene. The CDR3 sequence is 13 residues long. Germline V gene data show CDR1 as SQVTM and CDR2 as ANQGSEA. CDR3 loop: CSVGRDRVTEAFF. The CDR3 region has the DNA TGCAGCGTTGGCCGGGACAGGGTAACTGAAGCTTTCTTT.

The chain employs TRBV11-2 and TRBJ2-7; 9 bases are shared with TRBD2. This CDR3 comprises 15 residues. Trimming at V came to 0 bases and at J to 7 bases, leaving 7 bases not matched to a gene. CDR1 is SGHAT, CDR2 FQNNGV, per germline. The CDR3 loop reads CASSLEGSGSREQYF. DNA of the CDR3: TGTGCCAGCAGCTTAGAGGGTAGCGGGAGCAGGGAGCAGTACTTC. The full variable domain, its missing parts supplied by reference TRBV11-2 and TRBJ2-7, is EAGVAQSPRYKIIEKRQSVAFWCNPISGHATLYWYQQILGQGPKLLIQFQNNGVVDDSQLPKDRFSAERLKGVDSTLKIQPAKLEDSAVYLCASSLEGSGSREQYFGPGTRLTVT.

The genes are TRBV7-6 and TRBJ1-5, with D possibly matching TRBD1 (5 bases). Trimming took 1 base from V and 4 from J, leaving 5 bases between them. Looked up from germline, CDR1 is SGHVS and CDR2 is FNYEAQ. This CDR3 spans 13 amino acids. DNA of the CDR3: TGTGCCAGCAGCTTAGACAGGAATCAGCCCCAGCATTTT. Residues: CASSLDRNQPQHF.

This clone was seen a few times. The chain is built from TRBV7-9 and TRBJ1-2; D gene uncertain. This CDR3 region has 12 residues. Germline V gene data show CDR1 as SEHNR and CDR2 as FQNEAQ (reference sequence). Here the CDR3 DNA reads TGTGCTCTAGACCCGTACGGCTATGGCTACACCTTC. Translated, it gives CALDPYGYGYTF.

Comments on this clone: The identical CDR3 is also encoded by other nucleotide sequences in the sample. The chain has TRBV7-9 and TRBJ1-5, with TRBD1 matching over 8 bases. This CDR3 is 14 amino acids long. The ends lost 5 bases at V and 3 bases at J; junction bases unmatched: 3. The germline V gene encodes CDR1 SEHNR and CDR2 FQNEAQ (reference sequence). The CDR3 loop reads CASSPTGDNQPQHF. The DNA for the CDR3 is TGTGCCAGCAGCCCGACAGGGGACAATCAGCCCCAGCATTTT. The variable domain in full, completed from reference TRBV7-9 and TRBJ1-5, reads DTGVSQNPRHKITKRGQNVTFRCDPISEHNRLYWYRQTLGQGPEFLTYFQNEAQLEKSRLLSDRFSAERPKGSFSTLEIQRTEQGDSAMYLCASSPTGDNQPQHFGDGTRLSIL.

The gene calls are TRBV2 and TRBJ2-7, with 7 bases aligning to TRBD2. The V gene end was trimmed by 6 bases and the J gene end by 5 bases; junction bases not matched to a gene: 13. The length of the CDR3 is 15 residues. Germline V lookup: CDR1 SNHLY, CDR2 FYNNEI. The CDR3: CASRYLAGVPHEQYF. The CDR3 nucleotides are TGTGCCAGCAGGTATCTCGCGGGAGTCCCCCACGAGCAGTACTTC.

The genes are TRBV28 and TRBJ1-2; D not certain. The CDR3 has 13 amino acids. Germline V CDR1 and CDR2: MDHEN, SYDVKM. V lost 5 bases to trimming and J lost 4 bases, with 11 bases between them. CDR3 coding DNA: TGTGCCAGCAGTGCTGGAGGCGGCTATGGCTACACCTTC. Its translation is CASSAGGGYGYTF.